What follows are 22 T cell receptor beta chains derived from one specimen sequenced in a study of T cell changes during pregnancy in multiple sclerosis. Produced via immunoSEQ multiplex PCR; TCRdb's table is partial and in-frame only. Among about 92,000 clones listed, 92% were seen once. The sequenced sample was peripheral blood, obtained in the first trimester of pregnancy. The receptors were sampled from a female donor with multiple sclerosis, enrolled in a pregnancy study.

The rearrangement joins TRBV2 to TRBJ2-3; D is possibly TRBD2 (5 bases). CDR1 and CDR2 (germline): SNHLY, FYNNEI. The V gene lost 11 bases and the J gene lost 2 bases, with 11 bases spanning the gap. This CDR3 has 12 amino acids. CDR3 sequence reads: CAARDLTDTQYF. The CDR3 nucleotides are TGTGCCGCTCGGGATCTCACAGATACGCAGTATTTT.

The chain links TRBV6-1 to TRBJ2-2; 7 bases fit TRBD1. The CDR3 sequence is 15 residues long. Germline loops: CDR1 MNHNS, CDR2 SASEGT. V shed 6 bases and J 0 bases; nucleotides not matched to a gene: 4. Here the CDR3 DNA reads TGTGCCAGCAGAGCCGGGACAGCGAACACCGGGGAGCTGTTTTTT. Amino acids: CASRAGTANTGELFF.

The chain is built from TRBV21-1 and TRBJ1-1; the table calls TRBD1, which could not be checked here. TRBV21-1 constitutes a pseudogene. This CDR3 has 15 residues. The CDR3 DNA sequence: TGTGCCAGCAGCAAAGCCAGTGGCATGAACACTGAAGCTTTCTTT. Residues: CASSKASGMNTEAFF.

The V call is TRBV4-1, the J call TRBJ2-1; TRBD1 matches 12 bases. This CDR3 is built from 17 residues. Germline-derived CDR1 and CDR2 are MGHRA and YSYEKL. Trimming removed 0 bases from V and 8 bases from J; junction bases left unmatched: 8. CDR3 residues: CASSQDAGQGARDEQFF. In DNA, the CDR3 is TGCGCCAGCAGCCAAGATGCGGGACAGGGGGCAAGGGATGAGCAGTTCTTC.

Concerning this clone itself: At one of its ends the junction is not consistent with the germline gene, which may arise from a read error. The V and J genes are TRBV2 and TRBJ2-2; TRBD1 is a possible D gene (5 bases). CDR3 length: 14 residues. Per the germline V gene, CDR1 is SNHLY and CDR2 is FYNNEI. This chain's CDR3 is CASSDRAKTGELFF. In DNA, the CDR3 is TGTGCCAGCAGTGACAGGGCGAAAACCGGGGAGCTGTTTTTT.

J is TRBJ2-7 and V is TRBV27, with D tentatively TRBD2 (7 bases). This CDR3 spans 13 amino acids. Looked up from germline, CDR1 is MNHEY and CDR2 is SMNVEV (reference sequence). The CDR3 DNA follows: TGTGCGTCCGGAGGGAGGGGGGCCGTCGTGCAGTACTTC. Its protein is CASGGRGAVVQYF.

The rearrangement uses TRBV9 and TRBJ2-2; 8 nucleotides agree with TRBD1. V gave up 7 bases and J gave up 5 bases; unmatched junction bases: 13. CDR1 SGDLS and CDR2 YYNGEE come from the germline V gene. The CDR3 contains 16 residues. The CDR3 region is CASSGTGTGVTGELFF. The CDR3 nucleotides read TGTGCCAGCTCCGGAACCGGGACAGGTGTAACCGGGGAGCTGTTTTTT.

The chain uses TRBV10-3 and TRBJ2-7; 11 bases line up with TRBD2. CDR3 size: 13 residues. V was pared by 5 bases and J by 5 bases, with 2 bases of the junction left unmatched. CDR1 and CDR2 from the germline V gene are ENHRY and SYGVKD. CDR3: CAISLTSGNEQYF. The CDR3 region has the DNA TGTGCCATCAGTTTGACTAGCGGGAACGAGCAGTACTTC.

The genes are TRBV5-1 and TRBJ2-3, with D perhaps TRBD2 (6 bases). V shed 4 bases and J shed 2 bases, with 17 bases lying between them. CDR3 length equals 16 residues. Germline CDR1 and CDR2: SGHRS and YFSETQ. CDR3 nucleotide sequence: TGCGCCAGCAGCCCGGGACTCTGGGATCCCACAGATACGCAGTATTTT. This codes for CASSPGLWDPTDTQYF.

This clone showed up just once. The chain links TRBV4-1 to TRBJ2-1; a weak D match, TRBD1 (6 bases). CDR1 and CDR2 (germline): MGHRA, YSYEKL. This CDR3 has 15 amino acids. With 0 bases removed from V and 0 bases from J, the gap between germline ends came to 6 bases. CDR3 nucleotides: TGCGCCAGCAGCCAAGAAGGGGGCTCCTACAATGAGCAGTTCTTC. This sequence encodes CASSQEGGSYNEQFF.

This clone was found once. This chain connects TRBV7-9 to TRBJ1-5; 11 bases match TRBD1. Germline trimming cut 3 bases from V and 5 bases from J; bases unmatched to any gene: 0. CDR3 length: 14 amino acids. Germline CDR1 reads SEHNR; CDR2 reads FQNEAQ (reference sequence). CDR3: CASSLGQGDQPQHF. The CDR3 nucleotides read TGTGCCAGCAGCTTGGGACAGGGGGATCAGCCCCAGCATTTT.

The V gene is TRBV6-5, the J gene TRBJ2-1, with D perhaps matching TRBD1 (6 bases). V lost 0 bases and J lost 8, with 11 bases in between. The germline CDR1 and CDR2 sequences are MNHEY and SVGAGI. CDR3 size: 14 residues. As DNA, the CDR3 is TGTGCCAGCAGTTACTCACCTGGGGGCTATGAGCAGTTCTTC. Translation: CASSYSPGGYEQFF.

The rearrangement uses TRBV29-1 and TRBJ1-3; D unresolved. Per the germline V gene, CDR1 is SQVTM and CDR2 is ANQGSEA. This CDR3 has 15 amino acids. V lost 0 bases and J lost 2, with 11 bases in between. The CDR3 nucleotides read TGCAGCGTTGAAGATGGCAGGAGGGCTGGAAACACCATATATTTT. Its translation: CSVEDGRRAGNTIYF.

The chain has TRBV10-3 and TRBJ2-3; 10 bases line up with TRBD1. Trimming removed 2 bases from V and 1 base from J; junction bases left unmatched: 6. Germline CDR1 reads ENHRY; CDR2 reads SYGVKD. The CDR3 is 17 amino acids. The CDR3 DNA reads as TGTGCCATCAGTGAGCCGGGAGGACAGGGGGGCACAGATACGCAGTATTTT. Residues: CAISEPGGQGGTDTQYF.

The chain uses TRBV28 and TRBJ1-2; D perhaps matches TRBD1 (6 bases). CDR3 length: 12 residues. In germline, CDR1 is MDHEN, CDR2 SYDVKM. Between the trimmed V and J ends, which lost 5 bases and 8 bases, there was a span of 12 bases. This CDR3 is CASSPLRGGYTF. The CDR3 DNA reads TGTGCCAGCAGTCCCCTCAGGGGCGGCTACACCTTC.

This clone was detected once. The rearrangement links TRBV2 to TRBJ2-5; D gene ambiguous. CDR3 size: 10 residues. The V gene lost 7 bases and the J gene lost 4 bases, with 4 bases spanning the gap. Germline V lookup: CDR1 SNHLY, CDR2 FYNNEI. The CDR3 loop is CASTRETQYF. The CDR3 DNA follows: TGTGCCAGCACCAGAGAGACCCAGTACTTC.

A few counts support this clone. The chain links TRBV5-8 to TRBJ1-2; TRBD1 agrees at 7 bases. The ends lost 7 bases at V and 8 bases at J; junction bases unmatched: 14. CDR3 length equals 14 residues. CDR1 is SGHTS and CDR2 is YDEGEE in the germline V gene. DNA of the CDR3: TGTGCCAGCCCCCGGACAGGTGGGACTTCGGGCTACACCTTC. Protein product: CASPRTGGTSGYTF.

This clone was detected only once. This chain joins TRBV6-1 and TRBJ1-4; 8 positions agree with TRBD1. This CDR3 region has 15 residues. Per the germline V gene, CDR1 is MNHNS and CDR2 is SASEGT. The V gene end was trimmed by 0 bases and the J gene end by 8 bases; junction bases not matched to a gene: 5. The CDR3 protein is CASSEAQGTGEKLFF. The CDR3 DNA is TGTGCCAGCAGTGAAGCTCAGGGGACAGGCGAAAAACTGTTTTTT.

J is TRBJ2-6 and V is TRBV10-3, with no clear D. The CDR3 contains 19 residues. The germline V gene has CDR1 ENHRY and CDR2 SYGVKD. V was cut by 0 bases and J by 0 bases, with 15 bases left in between. The CDR3 sequence is CAISESILPGRSGANVLTF. CDR3 bases: TGTGCCATCAGTGAGTCGATCCTACCAGGCCGCTCTGGGGCCAACGTCCTGACTTTC.

This clone occurred once. The chain is built from TRBV19 and TRBJ2-1; TRBD2 agrees at 14 bases. Germline-derived CDR1 and CDR2 are LNHDA and SQIVND (reference sequence). The CDR3 has 15 amino acids. J gave up 8 bases and V 6 bases, and 6 bases lay outside the gene matches. The CDR3 here is CASSFGGLAGDEQFF. For the CDR3, the DNA is TGTGCCAGTAGCTTTGGGGGACTAGCGGGAGATGAGCAGTTCTTC.

The gene calls are TRBV7-9 and TRBJ2-7; a weak D match, TRBD1 (6 bases). V lost 3 bases and J 0 bases, leaving 18 bases between the germline ends. The CDR3 length is 17 residues. From germline, CDR1 is SEHNR and CDR2 FQNEAQ (reference sequence). The CDR3 spells CASSFGPDRIHSYEQYF. The CDR3 DNA is TGTGCCAGCAGCTTCGGACCTGACAGGATCCACTCCTACGAGCAGTACTTC.

The gene calls are TRBV27 and TRBJ1-5; 12 bases align to TRBD1. V trimming: 3 bases; J trimming: 10 bases; junction bases outside the gene matches: 4. The CDR3 is made up of 14 amino acids. Germline CDR1 and CDR2: MNHEY and SMNVEV (reference sequence). CDR3 region: CASSLWGQGAPQHF. The DNA of the CDR3 is TGTGCCAGCAGTTTGTGGGGACAGGGGGCTCCCCAGCATTTT.